This T cell receptor (beta chain) was observed in a study of graft-versus-host responses after intestinal transplantation. Study background: Transplant types were multivisceral, liver-intestinal, or isolated intestinal. Recipients were all induced with anti-thymocyte globulin, then given tacrolimus and steroids for around 3 years.

Study-wide points: The study associated peak circulating GvH clone levels with early post-transplant HvG declines.

Concerning this clone: Its target is unknown.

Per germline, CDR1 MGHRA and CDR2 YSYEKL. V shed 1 base and J shed 0 bases, with 12 bases lying between them. The CDR3 extends over 16 amino acids. Sequencing used immunoSEQ multiplex PCR; TCRdb keeps in-frame clones, though not all of them. Altogether 50,000 to 75,000 clones are present, more than 85% being singletons, with the ten largest covering about 1.5%. This TCR was sampled from a human donor who was the organ donor for an intestinal transplant. The sample was unstimulated CD8+ T cells sorted from spleen or lymph node cells, taken before transplant. This chain connects TRBV4-1 to TRBJ1-2; D is unclear. CDR3 loop: CASSQAPHLANYGYTF. The CDR3 DNA reads TGCGCCAGCAGCCAAGCTCCACACCTAGCTAACTATGGCTACACCTTC.